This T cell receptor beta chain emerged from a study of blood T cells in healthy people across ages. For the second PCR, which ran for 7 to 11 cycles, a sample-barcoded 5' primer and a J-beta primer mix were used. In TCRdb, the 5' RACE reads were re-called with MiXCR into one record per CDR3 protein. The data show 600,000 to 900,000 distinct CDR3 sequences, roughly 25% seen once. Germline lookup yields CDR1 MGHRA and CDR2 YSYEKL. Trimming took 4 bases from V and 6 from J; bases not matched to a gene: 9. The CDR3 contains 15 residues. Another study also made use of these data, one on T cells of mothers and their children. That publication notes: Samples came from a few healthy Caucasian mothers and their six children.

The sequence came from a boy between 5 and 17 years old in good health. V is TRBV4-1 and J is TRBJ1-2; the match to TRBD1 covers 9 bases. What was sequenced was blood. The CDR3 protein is CASSPKPGQGDGYTF. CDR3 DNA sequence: TGCGCCAGCAGCCCAAAACCGGGACAGGGAGATGGCTACACCTTC.